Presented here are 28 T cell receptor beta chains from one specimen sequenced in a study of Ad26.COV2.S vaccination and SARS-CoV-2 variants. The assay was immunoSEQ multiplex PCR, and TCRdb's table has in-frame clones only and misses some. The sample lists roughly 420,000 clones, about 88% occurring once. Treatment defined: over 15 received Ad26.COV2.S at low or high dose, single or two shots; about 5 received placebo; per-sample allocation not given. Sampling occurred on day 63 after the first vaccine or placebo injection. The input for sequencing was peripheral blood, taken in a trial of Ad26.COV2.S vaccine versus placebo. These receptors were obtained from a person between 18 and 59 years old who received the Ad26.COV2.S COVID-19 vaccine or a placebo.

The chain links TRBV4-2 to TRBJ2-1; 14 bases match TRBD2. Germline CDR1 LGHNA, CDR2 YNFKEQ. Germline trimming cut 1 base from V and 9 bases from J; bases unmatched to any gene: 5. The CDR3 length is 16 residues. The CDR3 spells CASSQGTSGRKGEQFF. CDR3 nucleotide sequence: TGTGCCAGCAGCCAAGGGACTAGCGGGAGGAAAGGTGAGCAGTTCTTC.

CDR3 amino acids: CASSEAPWGYEQYV. CDR3 DNA: TGTGCCAGCAGTGAAGCGCCGTGGGGGTACGAGCAGTACGTC. The rearrangement uses TRBV2 and TRBJ2-7, with D perhaps assigned TRBD1 or TRBD2 (5 bases each). Germline CDR1 reads SNHLY; CDR2 reads FYNNEI. Trimming pared 0 bases from V and 4 bases from J, leaving 10 bases between. The CDR3 length is 14 residues.

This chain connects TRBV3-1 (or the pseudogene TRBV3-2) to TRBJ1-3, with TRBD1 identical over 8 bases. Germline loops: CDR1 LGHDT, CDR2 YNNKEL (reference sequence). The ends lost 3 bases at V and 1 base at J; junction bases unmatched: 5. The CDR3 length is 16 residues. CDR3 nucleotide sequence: TGTGCCAGCAGCCAGCACACAGGGGGGTCTGGAAACACCATATATTTT. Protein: CASSQHTGGSGNTIYF.

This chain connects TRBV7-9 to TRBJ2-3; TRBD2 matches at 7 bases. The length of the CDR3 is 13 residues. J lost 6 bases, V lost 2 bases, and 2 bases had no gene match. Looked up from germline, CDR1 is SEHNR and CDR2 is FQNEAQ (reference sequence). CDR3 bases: TGTGCCAGCAGCTTAAGCGGGATCGATACGCAGTATTTT. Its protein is CASSLSGIDTQYF.

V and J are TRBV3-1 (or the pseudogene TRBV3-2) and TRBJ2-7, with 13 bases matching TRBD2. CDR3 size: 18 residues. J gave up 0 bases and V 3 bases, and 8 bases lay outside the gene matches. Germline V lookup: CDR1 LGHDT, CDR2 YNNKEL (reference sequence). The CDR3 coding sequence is TGTGCCAGCAGCCATGATTTACTAGCGGGAGGGGGCTCCTACGAGCAGTACGTC. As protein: CASSHDLLAGGGSYEQYV.

This CDR3 is CATSRDAGSSIEKLFF. CDR3 sequence (DNA): TGTGCCACCAGCAGAGACGCAGGAAGCAGCATTGAAAAACTGTTTTTT. The V and J genes are TRBV15 and TRBJ1-4; no clear D gene. The V gene lost 0 bases and the J gene lost 7 bases, with 15 bases spanning the gap. CDR3 size: 16 residues. Per the germline V gene, CDR1 is LNHNV and CDR2 is YYDKDF (reference sequence).

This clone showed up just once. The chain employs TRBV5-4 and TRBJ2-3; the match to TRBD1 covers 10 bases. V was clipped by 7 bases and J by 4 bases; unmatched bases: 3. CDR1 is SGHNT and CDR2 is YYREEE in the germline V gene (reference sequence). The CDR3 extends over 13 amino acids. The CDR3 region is CASEDRGSDTQYF. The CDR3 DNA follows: TGTGCCAGCGAGGACAGGGGGTCAGATACGCAGTATTTT. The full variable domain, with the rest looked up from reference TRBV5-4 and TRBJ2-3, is ETGVTQSPTHLIKTRGQQVTLRCSSQSGHNTVSWYQQALGQGPQFIFQYYREEENGRGNFPPRFSGLQFPNYSSELNVNALELDDSALYLCASEDRGSDTQYFGPGTRLTVL.

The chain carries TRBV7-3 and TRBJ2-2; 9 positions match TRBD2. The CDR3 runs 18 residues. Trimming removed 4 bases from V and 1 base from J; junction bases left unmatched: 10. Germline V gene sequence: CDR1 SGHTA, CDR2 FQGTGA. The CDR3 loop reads CASSSDPRLAENTGELFF. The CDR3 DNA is TGTGCCAGCAGCTCAGATCCCCGACTAGCGGAGAACACCGGGGAGCTGTTTTTT. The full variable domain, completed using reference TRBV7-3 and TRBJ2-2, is GAGVSQTPSNKVTEKGKYVELRCDPISGHTALYWYRQSLGQGPEFLIYFQGTGAADDSGLPNDRFFAVRPEGSVSTLKIQRTERGDSAVYLCASSSDPRLAENTGELFFGEGSRLTVL.

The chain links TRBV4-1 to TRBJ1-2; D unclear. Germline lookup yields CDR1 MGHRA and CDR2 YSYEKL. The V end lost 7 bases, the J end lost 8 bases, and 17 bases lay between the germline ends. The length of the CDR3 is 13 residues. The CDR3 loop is CASTRTEGGGYTF. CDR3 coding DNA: TGCGCCAGCACACGGACGGAGGGCGGAGGCTACACCTTC.

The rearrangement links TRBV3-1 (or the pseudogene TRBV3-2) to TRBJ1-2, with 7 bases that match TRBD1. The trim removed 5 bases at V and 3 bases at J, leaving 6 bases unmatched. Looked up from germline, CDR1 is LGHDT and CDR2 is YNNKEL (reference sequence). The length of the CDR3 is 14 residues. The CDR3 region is CASSATGVDYGYTF. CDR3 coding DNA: TGTGCCAGCAGCGCAACAGGGGTTGACTATGGCTACACCTTC.

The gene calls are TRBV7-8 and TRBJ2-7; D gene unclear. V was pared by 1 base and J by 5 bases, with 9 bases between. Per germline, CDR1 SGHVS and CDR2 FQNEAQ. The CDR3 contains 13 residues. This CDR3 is CASSLDQSDEQYV. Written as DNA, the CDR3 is TGTGCCAGCAGCTTAGATCAGTCCGACGAGCAGTACGTC.

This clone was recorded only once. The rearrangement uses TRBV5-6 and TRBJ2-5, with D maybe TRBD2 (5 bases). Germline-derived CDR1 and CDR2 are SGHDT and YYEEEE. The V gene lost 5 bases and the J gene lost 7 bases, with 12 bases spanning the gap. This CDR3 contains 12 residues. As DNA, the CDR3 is TGTGCCAGCAGAGGGAGCGCCGTGACCCAGTACTTC. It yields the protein CASRGSAVTQYF.

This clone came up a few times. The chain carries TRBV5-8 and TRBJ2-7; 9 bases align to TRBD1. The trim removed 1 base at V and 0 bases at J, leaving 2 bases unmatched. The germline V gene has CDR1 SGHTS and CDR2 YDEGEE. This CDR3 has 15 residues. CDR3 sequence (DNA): TGTGCCAGCAGCTTGACAGGGGGCGACTCCTACGAGCAGTACTTC. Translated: CASSLTGGDSYEQYF.

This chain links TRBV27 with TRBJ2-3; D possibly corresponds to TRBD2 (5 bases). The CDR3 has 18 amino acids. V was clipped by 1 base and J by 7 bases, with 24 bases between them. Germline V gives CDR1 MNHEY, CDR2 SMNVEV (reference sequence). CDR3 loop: CASSLYPPLASGINTQYF. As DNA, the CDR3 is TGTGCCAGCAGTTTATACCCCCCCCTGGCGTCGGGGATAAATACGCAGTATTTT.

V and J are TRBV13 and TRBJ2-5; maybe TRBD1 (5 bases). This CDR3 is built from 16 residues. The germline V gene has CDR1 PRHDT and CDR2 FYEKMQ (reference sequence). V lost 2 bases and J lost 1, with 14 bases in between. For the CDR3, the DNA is TGTGCCAGCAGCTTAAGTTCCGCAGGGCCCCAAGAGACCCAGTACTTC. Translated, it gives CASSLSSAGPQETQYF.

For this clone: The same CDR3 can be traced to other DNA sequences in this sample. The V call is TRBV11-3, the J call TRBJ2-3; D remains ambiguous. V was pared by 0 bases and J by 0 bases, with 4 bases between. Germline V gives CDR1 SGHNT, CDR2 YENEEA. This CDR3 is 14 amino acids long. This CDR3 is CASSLDGSTDTQYF. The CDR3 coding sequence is TGTGCCAGCAGCTTAGATGGTAGCACAGATACGCAGTATTTT.

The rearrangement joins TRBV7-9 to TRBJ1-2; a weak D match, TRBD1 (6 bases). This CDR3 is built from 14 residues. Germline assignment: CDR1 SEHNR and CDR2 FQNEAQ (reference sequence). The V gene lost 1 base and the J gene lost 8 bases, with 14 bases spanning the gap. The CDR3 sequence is CASSLGAGAEGYTF. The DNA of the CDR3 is TGTGCCAGCAGCTTAGGGGCGGGGGCGGAAGGCTACACCTTC.

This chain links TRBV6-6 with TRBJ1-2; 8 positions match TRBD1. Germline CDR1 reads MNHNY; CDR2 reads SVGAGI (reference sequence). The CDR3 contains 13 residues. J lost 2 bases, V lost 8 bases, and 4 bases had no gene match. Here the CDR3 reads CASWTGQNYGYTF. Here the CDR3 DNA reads TGTGCCAGCTGGACAGGGCAAAACTATGGCTACACCTTC.

The CDR3 DNA is TGTGCCAGCAGCTTATTAGGTGGCGGGTCTTATGAAAAACTGTTTTTT. It translates to CASSLLGGGSYEKLFF. V is TRBV7-2 and J is TRBJ1-4; D unclear. CDR1 is SGHTA and CDR2 is FQGNSA in the germline V gene. V gave up 2 bases and J gave up 6 bases, with 16 bases separating them. The CDR3 sequence is 16 residues long. The full variable domain, rest sourced from reference TRBV7-2 and TRBJ1-4, is GAGVSQSPSNKVTEKGKDVELRCDPISGHTALYWYRQSLGQGLEFLIYFQGNSAPDKSGLPSDRFSAERTGGSVSTLTIQRTQQEDSAVYLCASSLLGGGSYEKLFFGSGTQLSVL.

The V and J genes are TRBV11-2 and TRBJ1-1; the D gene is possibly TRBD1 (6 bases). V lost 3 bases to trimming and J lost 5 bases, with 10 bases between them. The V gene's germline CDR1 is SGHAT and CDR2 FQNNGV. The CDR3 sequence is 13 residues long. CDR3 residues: CASSFGGGTEAFF. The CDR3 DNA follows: TGTGCCAGCAGCTTCGGAGGGGGTACTGAAGCTTTCTTT.

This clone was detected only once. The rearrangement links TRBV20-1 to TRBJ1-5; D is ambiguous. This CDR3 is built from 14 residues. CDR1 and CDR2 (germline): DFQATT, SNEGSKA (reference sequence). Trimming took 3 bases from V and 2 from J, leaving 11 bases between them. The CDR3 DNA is TGCAGTGCTAGTGGTGGTTGGGGCAATCAGCCCCAGCATTTT. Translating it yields CSASGGWGNQPQHF.

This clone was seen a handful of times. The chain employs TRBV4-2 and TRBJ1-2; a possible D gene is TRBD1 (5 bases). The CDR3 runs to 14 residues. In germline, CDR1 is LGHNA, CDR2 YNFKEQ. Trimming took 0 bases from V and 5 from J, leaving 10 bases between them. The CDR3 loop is CASSQDPQGYGYTF. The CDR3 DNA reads TGTGCCAGCAGCCAAGACCCCCAGGGTTATGGCTACACCTTC.

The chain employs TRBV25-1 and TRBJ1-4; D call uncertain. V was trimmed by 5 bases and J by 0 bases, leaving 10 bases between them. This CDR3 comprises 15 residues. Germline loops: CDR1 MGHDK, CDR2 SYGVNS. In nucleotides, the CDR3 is TGTGCCAGCAGTTCCGACCTAGCAACTAATGAAAAACTGTTTTTT. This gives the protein CASSSDLATNEKLFF. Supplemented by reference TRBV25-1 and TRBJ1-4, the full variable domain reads EADIYQTPRYLVIGTGKKITLECSQTMGHDKMYWYQQDPGMELHLIHYSYGVNSTEKGDLSSESTVSRIRTEHFPLTLESARPSHTSQYLCASSSDLATNEKLFFGSGTQLSVL.

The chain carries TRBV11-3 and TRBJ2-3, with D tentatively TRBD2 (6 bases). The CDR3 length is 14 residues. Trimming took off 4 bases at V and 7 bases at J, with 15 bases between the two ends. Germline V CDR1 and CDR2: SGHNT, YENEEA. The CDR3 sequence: CASSWGLTRNTQYF. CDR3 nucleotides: TGTGCCAGCAGCTGGGGACTTACCAGGAATACGCAGTATTTT.

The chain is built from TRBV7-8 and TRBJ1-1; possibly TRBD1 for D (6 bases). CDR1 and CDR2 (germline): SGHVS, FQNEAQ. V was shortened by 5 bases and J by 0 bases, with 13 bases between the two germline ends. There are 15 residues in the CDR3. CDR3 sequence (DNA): TGTGCCAGCAGCGAACACCAGGGGTTGAACACTGAAGCTTTCTTT. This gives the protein CASSEHQGLNTEAFF.

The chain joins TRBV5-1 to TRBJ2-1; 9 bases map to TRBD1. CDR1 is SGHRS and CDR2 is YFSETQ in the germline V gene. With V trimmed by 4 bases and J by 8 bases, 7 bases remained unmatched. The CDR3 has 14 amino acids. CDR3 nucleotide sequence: TGCGCCAGCAGCGTACAGGGGGCTGGGGATGAGCAGTTCTTC. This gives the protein CASSVQGAGDEQFF. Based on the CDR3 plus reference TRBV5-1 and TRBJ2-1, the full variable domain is KAGVTQTPRYLIKTRGQQVTLSCSPISGHRSVSWYQQTPGQGLQFLFEYFSETQRNKGNFPGRFSGRQFSNSRSEMNVSTLELGDSALYLCASSVQGAGDEQFFGPGTRLTVL.

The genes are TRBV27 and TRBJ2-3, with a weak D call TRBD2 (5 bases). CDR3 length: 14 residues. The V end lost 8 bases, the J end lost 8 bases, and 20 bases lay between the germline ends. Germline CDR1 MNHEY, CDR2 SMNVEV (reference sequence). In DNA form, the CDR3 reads TGTGCCAGCGGTCGGGCGGTGGCCGAGGGTACGCAGTATTTT. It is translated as CASGRAVAEGTQYF.

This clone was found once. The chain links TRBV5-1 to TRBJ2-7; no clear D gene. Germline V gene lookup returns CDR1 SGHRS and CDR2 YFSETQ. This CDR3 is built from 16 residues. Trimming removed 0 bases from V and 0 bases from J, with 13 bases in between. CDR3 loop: CASSLDVTTSSYEQYF. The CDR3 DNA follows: TGCGCCAGCAGCTTGGATGTGACAACCTCCTCCTACGAGCAGTACTTC.